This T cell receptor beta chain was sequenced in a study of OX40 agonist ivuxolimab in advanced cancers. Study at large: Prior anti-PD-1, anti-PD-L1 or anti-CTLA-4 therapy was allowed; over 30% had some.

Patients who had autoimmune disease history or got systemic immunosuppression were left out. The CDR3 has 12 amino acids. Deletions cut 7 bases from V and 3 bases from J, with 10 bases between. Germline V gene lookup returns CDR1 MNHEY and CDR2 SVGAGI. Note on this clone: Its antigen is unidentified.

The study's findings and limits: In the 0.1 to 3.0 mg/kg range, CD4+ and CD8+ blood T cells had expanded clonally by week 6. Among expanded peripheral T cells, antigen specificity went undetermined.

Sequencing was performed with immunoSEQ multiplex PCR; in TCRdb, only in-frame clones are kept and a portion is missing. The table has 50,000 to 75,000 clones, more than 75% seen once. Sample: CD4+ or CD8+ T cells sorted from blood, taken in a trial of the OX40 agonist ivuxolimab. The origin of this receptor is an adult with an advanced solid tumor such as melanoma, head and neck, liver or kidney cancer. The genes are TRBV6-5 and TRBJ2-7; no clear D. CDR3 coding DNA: TGTGCCAGCACCGGCCAGTACTACGAGCAGTACTTC. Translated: CASTGQYYEQYF.